The TCR beta chain under discussion was sequenced for a study of chemoradiotherapy in HPV16-positive cancers. Study overall: A couple of HPV16-positive patients' cells yielded candidate HPV-specific clones and common motifs. Points from the study as a whole: HPV-specific T cells were functionally defined from only a couple of HPV16-positive patients. In HPV16-positive patients, HPV-responsive T-cell expansion tracked better recurrence-free survival.

Worth noting for this clone: Its antigen is unidentified.

V was shortened by 1 base and J by 3 bases, with 12 bases between the two germline ends. From germline, CDR1 is SGHVS and CDR2 FNYEAQ. This CDR3 has 15 amino acids. Repertoires were generated with immunoSEQ multiplex PCR, while TCRdb's copy carries only in-frame clones and drops some. The sample consists of some 1,200 clones, 85% of them appearing once. This specimen was tumor tissue, taken from a patient who underwent chemoradiotherapy. This clonotype was obtained from a human donor with HPV-associated anogenital cancer. The chain carries TRBV7-6 and TRBJ1-1; D is perhaps TRBD1 (5 bases). CDR3 sequence reads: CASSLDPGVDTEAFF. The CDR3 DNA is TGTGCCAGCAGCTTAGACCCGGGGGTGGACACTGAAGCTTTCTTT.